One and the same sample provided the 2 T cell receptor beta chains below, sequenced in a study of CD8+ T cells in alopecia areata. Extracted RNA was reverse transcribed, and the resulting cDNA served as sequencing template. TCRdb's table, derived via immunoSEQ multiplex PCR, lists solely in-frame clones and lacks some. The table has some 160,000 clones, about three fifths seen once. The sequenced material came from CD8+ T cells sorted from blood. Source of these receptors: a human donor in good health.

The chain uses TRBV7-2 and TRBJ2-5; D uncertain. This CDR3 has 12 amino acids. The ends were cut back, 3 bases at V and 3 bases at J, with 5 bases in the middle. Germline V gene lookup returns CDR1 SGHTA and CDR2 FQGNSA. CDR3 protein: CASSFDKETQYF. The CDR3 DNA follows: TGTGCCAGCAGCTTCGACAAAGAGACCCAGTACTTC.

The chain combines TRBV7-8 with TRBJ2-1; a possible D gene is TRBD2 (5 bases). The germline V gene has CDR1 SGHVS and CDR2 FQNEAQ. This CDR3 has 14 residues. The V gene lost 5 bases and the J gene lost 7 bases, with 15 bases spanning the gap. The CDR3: CASSKSIPGNEQFF. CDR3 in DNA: TGTGCCAGCAGCAAAAGCATCCCGGGGAATGAGCAGTTCTTC.